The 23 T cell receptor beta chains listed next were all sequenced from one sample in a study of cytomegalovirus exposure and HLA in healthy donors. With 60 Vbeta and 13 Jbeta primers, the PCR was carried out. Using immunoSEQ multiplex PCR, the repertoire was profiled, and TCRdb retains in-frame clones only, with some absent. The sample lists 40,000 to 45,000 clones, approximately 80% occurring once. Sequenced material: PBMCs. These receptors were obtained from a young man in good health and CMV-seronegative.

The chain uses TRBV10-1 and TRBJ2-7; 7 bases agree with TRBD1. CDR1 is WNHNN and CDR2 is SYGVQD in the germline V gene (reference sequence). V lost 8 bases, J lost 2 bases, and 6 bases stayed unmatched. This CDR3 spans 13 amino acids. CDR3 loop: CASSGTDPYEQYF. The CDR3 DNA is TGCGCCAGCTCCGGGACAGACCCCTACGAGCAGTACTTC.

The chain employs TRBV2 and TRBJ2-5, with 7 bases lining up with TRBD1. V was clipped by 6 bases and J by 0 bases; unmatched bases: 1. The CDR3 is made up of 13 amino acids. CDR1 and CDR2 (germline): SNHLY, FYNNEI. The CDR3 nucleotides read TGTGCCAGCAGCGGGACAGACCAAGAGACCCAGTACTTC. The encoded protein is CASSGTDQETQYF.

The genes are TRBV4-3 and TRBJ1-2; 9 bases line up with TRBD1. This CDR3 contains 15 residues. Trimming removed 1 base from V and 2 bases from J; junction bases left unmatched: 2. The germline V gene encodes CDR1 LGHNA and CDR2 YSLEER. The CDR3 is CASSQAGTGNYGYTF. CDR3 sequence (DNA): TGCGCCAGCAGCCAAGCCGGGACAGGGAACTATGGCTACACCTTC.

The chain's CDR3 is CASTLTGGNYGYTF. The CDR3 coding sequence is TGTGCCAGCACCCTGACAGGGGGAAACTATGGCTACACCTTC. The V call is TRBV6-5, the J call TRBJ1-2, with 9 bases fitting TRBD1. CDR1 and CDR2 from the germline V gene are MNHEY and SVGAGI. V was clipped by 7 bases and J by 2 bases; unmatched bases: 5. The CDR3 is 14 amino acids.

The CDR3 DNA follows: TGTGCCAGCACGACTAGCGGGAGATTTGGCGGGGAGCTGTTTTTT. It translates to CASTTSGRFGGELFF. The chain has TRBV28 and TRBJ2-2, with 12 bases identical to TRBD2. This CDR3 spans 15 amino acids. Germline V gives CDR1 MDHEN, CDR2 SYDVKM. V was clipped by 7 bases and J by 7 bases; unmatched bases: 7.

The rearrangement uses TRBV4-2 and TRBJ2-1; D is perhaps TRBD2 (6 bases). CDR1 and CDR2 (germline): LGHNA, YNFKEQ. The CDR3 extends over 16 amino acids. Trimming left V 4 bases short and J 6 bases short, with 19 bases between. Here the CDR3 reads CASSLNNRGFLNEQFF. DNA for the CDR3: TGTGCCAGCAGCCTTAACAACCGGGGGTTCCTCAATGAGCAGTTCTTC.

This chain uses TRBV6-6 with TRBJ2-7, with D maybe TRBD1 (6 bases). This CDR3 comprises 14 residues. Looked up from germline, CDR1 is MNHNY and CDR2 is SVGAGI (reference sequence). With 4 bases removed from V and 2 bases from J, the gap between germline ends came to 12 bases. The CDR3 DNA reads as TGTGCCAGCAGTTCCACGGACAGAACCTACGAGCAGTACTTC. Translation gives CASSSTDRTYEQYF.

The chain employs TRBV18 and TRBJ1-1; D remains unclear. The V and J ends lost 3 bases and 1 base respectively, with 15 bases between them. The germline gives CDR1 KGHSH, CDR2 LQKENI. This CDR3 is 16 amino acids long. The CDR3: CASSPREFNKNTEAFF. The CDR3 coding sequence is TGTGCCAGCTCACCGAGGGAATTTAACAAGAACACTGAAGCTTTCTTT.

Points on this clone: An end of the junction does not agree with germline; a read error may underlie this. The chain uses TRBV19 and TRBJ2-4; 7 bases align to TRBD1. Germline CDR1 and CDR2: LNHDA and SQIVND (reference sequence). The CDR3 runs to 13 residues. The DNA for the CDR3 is TGTGCCAGTAGTAGAGCCATCGGACAGGTAATTGGGTTC. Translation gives CASSRAIGQVIGF. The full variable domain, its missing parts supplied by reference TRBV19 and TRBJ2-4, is DGGITQSPKYLFRKEGQNVTLSCEQNLNHDAMYWYRQDPGQGLRLIYYSQIVNDFQKGDIAEGYSVSREKKESFPLTVTSAQKNPTAFYLCASSRAIGQVIGFGAGTRLSVL.

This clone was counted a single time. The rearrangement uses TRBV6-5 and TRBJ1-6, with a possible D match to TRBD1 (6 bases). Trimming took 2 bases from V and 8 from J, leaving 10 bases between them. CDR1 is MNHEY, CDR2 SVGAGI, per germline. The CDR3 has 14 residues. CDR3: CASSYAGDDSPLHF. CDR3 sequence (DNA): TGTGCCAGCAGTTACGCAGGGGATGATTCACCCCTCCACTTT.

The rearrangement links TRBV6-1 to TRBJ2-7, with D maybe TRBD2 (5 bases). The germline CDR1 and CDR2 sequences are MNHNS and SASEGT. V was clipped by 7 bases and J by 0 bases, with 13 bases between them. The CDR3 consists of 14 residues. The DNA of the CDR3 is TGTGCCAGCAAGGAATTTAGCGCCTCCTACGAGCAGTACTTC. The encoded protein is CASKEFSASYEQYF.

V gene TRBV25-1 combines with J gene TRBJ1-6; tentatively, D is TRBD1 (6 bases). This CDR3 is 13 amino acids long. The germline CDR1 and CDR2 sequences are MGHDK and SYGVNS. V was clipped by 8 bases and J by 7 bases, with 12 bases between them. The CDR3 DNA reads TGTGCCAGCGGCATAGGGGGAAATTCACCCCTCCACTTT. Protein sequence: CASGIGGNSPLHF.

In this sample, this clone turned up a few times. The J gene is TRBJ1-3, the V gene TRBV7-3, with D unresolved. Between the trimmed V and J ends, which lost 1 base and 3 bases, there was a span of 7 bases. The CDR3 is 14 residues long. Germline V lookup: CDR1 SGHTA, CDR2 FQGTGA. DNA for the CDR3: TGTGCCAGCAGCTTAATGGGCTTTGGAAACACCATATATTTT. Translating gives CASSLMGFGNTIYF.

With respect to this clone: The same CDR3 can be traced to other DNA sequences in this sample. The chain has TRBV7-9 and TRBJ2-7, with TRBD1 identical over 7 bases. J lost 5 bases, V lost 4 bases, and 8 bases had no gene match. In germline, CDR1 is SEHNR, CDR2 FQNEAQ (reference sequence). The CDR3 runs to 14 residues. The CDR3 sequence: CASSSGQVVHEQYF. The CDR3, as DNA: TGTGCCAGCAGCTCCGGACAGGTTGTGCACGAGCAGTACTTC.

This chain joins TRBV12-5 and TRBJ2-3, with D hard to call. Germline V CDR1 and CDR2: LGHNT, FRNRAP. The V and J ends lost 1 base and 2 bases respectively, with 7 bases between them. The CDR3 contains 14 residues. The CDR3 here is CASGLGQNTDTQYF. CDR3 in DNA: TGTGCTAGTGGTTTGGGACAAAACACAGATACGCAGTATTTT.

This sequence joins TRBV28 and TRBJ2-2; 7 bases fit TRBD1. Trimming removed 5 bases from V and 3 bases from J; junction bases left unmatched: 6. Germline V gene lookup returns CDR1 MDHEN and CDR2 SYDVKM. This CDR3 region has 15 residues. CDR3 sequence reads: CASSVPGQYTGELFF. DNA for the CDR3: TGTGCCAGCAGTGTCCCGGGACAGTACACCGGGGAGCTGTTTTTT. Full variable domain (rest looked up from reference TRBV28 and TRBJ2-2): DVKVTQSSRYLVKRTGEKVFLECVQDMDHENMFWYRQDPGLGLRLIYFSYDVKMKEKGDIPEGYSVSREKKERFSLILESASTNQTSMYLCASSVPGQYTGELFFGEGSRLTVL.

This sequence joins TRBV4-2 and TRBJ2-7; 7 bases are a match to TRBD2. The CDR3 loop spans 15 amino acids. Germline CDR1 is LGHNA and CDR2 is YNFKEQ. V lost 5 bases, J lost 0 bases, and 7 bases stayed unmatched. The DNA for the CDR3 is TGTGCCAGCAGCGTACGGAGCGGGGTCTCCTACGAGCAGTACTTC. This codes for CASSVRSGVSYEQYF.

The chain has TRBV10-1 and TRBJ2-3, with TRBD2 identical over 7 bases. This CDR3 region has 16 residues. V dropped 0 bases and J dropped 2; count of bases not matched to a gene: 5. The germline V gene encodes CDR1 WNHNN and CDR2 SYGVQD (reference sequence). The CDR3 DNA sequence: TGCGCCAGCAGTGAGTCCCCAGCGGGAACCACAGATACGCAGTATTTT. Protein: CASSESPAGTTDTQYF.

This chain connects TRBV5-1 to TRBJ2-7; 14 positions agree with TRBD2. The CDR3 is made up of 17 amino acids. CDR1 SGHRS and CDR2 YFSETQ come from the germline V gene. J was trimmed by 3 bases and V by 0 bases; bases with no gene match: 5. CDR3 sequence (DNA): TGCGCCAGCAGCTTGGTTATGGGACTAGCGGGAGTCTACGAGCAGTACTTC. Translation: CASSLVMGLAGVYEQYF. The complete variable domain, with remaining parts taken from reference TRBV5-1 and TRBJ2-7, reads KAGVTQTPRYLIKTRGQQVTLSCSPISGHRSVSWYQQTPGQGLQFLFEYFSETQRNKGNFPGRFSGRQFSNSRSEMNVSTLELGDSALYLCASSLVMGLAGVYEQYFGPGTRLTVT.

The CDR3 is CSPRGGAAAGGLNEQFF. Written as DNA, the CDR3 is TGCAGCCCAAGAGGGGGCGCGGCAGCGGGAGGCCTCAATGAGCAGTTCTTC. The rearrangement uses TRBV29-1 and TRBJ2-1; TRBD2 matches 9 bases. The CDR3 runs 17 residues. The germline V gene encodes CDR1 SQVTM and CDR2 ANQGSEA. V shed 8 bases and J 6 bases; nucleotides not matched to a gene: 20.

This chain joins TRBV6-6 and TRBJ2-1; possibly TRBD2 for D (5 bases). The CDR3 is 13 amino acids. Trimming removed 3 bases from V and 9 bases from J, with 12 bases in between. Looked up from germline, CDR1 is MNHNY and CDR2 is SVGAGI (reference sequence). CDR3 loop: CASSYEGESEQFF. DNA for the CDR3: TGTGCCAGCAGTTATGAGGGTGAAAGTGAGCAGTTCTTC.

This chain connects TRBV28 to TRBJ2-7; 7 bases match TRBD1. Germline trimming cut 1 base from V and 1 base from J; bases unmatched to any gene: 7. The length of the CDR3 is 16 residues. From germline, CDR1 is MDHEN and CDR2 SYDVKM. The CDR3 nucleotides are TGTGCCAGCAGTTTATACGCCGGACAGGCATCCTACGAGCAGTACTTC. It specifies CASSLYAGQASYEQYF.

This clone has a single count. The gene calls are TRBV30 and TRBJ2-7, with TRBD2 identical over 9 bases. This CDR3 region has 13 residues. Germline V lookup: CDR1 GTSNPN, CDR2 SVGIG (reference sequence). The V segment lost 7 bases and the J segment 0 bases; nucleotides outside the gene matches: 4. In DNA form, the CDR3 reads TGTGCCTTCACTAGCGGGTTCTCCTACGAGCAGTACTTC. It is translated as CAFTSGFSYEQYF.